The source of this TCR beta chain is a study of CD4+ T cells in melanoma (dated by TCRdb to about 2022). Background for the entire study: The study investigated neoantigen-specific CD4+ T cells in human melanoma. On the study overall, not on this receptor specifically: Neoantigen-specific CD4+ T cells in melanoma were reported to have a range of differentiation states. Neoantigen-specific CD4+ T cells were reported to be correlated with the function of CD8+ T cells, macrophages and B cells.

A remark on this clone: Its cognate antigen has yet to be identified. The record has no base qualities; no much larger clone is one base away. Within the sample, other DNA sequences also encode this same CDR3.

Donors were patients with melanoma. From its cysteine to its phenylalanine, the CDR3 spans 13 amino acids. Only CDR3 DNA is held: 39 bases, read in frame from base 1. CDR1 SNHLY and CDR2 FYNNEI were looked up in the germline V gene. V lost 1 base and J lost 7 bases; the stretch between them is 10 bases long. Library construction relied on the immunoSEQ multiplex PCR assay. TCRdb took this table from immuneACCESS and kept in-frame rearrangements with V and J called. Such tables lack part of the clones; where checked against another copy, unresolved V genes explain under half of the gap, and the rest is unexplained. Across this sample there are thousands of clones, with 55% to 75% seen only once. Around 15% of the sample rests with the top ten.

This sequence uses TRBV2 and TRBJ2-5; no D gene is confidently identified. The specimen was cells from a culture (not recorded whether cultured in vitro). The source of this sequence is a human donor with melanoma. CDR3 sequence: CASSEVGKGTQYF. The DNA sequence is TGTGCCAGCAGTGAAGTCGGTAAAGGGACCCAGTACTTC.